These 25 T cell receptor beta chains were all obtained from the same sample, sequenced in a study of blood T cell repertoires in COVID-19. TCRdb keeps only in-frame clones here, not all; method: immunoSEQ multiplex PCR. The data contain more than 65,000 clones, around nine tenths of them seen just once; the ten biggest clones take up 8% to 10%. Input material: peripheral blood. All receptors derive from a human donor in a cohort sampled during active COVID-19.

As regards this clone: Different DNA sequences within this sample yield the same CDR3. The CDR3 bases are TGTGCCAGCAGCTCCACCTACGAGCAGTACTTC. The encoded protein is CASSSTYEQYF. This chain joins TRBV7-8 and TRBJ2-7; D is undetermined. CDR3 length equals 11 residues. Per the germline V gene, CDR1 is SGHVS and CDR2 is FQNEAQ. V lost 4 bases, J lost 2 bases, and 3 bases lay in between.

The CDR3 sequence: CASSPRGVGQGWQPQHF. Written as DNA, the CDR3 is TGTGCCAGCTCACCACGGGGGGTTGGACAGGGTTGGCAGCCCCAGCATTTT. V is TRBV18 and J is TRBJ1-5; TRBD1 matches at 8 bases. The V gene's germline CDR1 is KGHSH and CDR2 LQKENI. The junction had 12 bases not matched to a gene; V was cut back by 1 base and J by 7 bases. CDR3 length equals 17 residues.

The rearrangement uses TRBV7-8 and TRBJ2-7; 14 bases agree with TRBD2. There are 23 residues in the CDR3. Per germline, CDR1 SGHVS and CDR2 FQNEAQ. V shed 5 bases and J 0 bases; nucleotides not matched to a gene: 24. As DNA, the CDR3 is TGTGCCAGCAGCCCCATTCGACGGCCTGAGGGACTAGCGGGGGCCCGGAGCTCCTACGAGCAGTACTTC. Protein: CASSPIRRPEGLAGARSSYEQYF. The whole variable domain, filled in from reference TRBV7-8 and TRBJ2-7, reads GAGVSQSPRYKVAKRGQDVALRCDPISGHVSLFWYQQALGQGPEFLTYFQNEAQLDKSGLPSDRFFAERPEGSVSTLKIQRTQQEDSAVYLCASSPIRRPEGLAGARSSYEQYFGPGTRLTVT.

The rearrangement links TRBV13 to TRBJ1-2; 10 nucleotides align to TRBD1. With 5 bases clipped from V and 4 bases from J, the junction kept 4 bases outside the gene matches. The CDR3 sequence is 14 residues long. The germline gives CDR1 PRHDT, CDR2 FYEKMQ (reference sequence). The CDR3 bases are TGTGCCAGCAGCCGGGACAGGGGTAGCTATGGCTACACCTTC. This gives the protein CASSRDRGSYGYTF.

In its sample, this clone was seen once. The chain employs TRBV6-2 or TRBV6-3 and TRBJ1-1; possibly TRBD1 for D (5 bases). The germline V and J ends were trimmed by 0 bases and 0 bases, with 11 bases remaining between them. The CDR3 covers 16 residues. Germline CDR1 and CDR2: MNHEY and SVGEGT. In DNA form, the CDR3 reads TGTGCCAGCAGTTACTCTCAAGGGACTGTGAACACTGAAGCTTTCTTT. It yields the protein CASSYSQGTVNTEAFF.

This clone was recorded only once. J is TRBJ2-7 and V is TRBV5-5; D possibly corresponds to TRBD1 (6 bases). Trimming stripped 4 bases from V and 5 bases from J, with 13 bases between. This CDR3 is built from 13 residues. Germline V gives CDR1 SGHKS, CDR2 YYEKEE (reference sequence). Here the CDR3 DNA reads TGTGCCAGCAGCGGGACACCGGGCGACGAGCAGTACTTC. Translation: CASSGTPGDEQYF.

Note on this clone: One end of the junction is discordant with germline, which a read error may explain. The chain combines TRBV6-5 with TRBJ1-2; 7 nucleotides match TRBD1. The CDR3 totals 13 residues. Germline assignment: CDR1 MNHEY and CDR2 SVGAGI. CDR3 region: CASSYSRQGSLGF. CDR3 bases: TGTGCCAGCAGTTACTCGAGACAGGGCTCGCTGGGGTTC.

The genes are TRBV7-9 and TRBJ2-1; the D gene is possibly TRBD1 (7 bases). Germline CDR1 is SEHNR and CDR2 is FQNEAQ (reference sequence). Trimming pared 8 bases from V and 6 bases from J, leaving 14 bases between. CDR3 length equals 13 residues. The CDR3 DNA sequence: TGTGCCAGCCTCAGGGGGGTGGGCAATGAGCAGTTCTTC. It specifies CASLRGVGNEQFF.

This clone was detected once. The rearrangement uses TRBV28 and TRBJ1-5; 7 bases line up with TRBD1. Trimming cost V 5 bases and J 5 bases; bases outside gene matches: 3. The CDR3 consists of 13 residues. CDR1 and CDR2 (germline): MDHEN, SYDVKM. The CDR3 protein is CASSLRGDQPQHF. The CDR3 region has the DNA TGTGCCAGCAGTCTCAGGGGGGATCAGCCCCAGCATTTT.

The chain uses TRBV9 and TRBJ1-1; D gene ambiguous. Trimming pared 3 bases from V and 1 base from J, leaving 10 bases between. This CDR3 contains 14 residues. Germline lookup yields CDR1 SGDLS and CDR2 YYNGEE. The CDR3 is CASSGIGANTEAFF. CDR3 sequence (DNA): TGTGCCAGCAGCGGAATCGGAGCGAACACTGAAGCTTTCTTT.

This clone has more than one count but fewer than ten. The DNA of the CDR3 is TGTGCCAGCAGACAGGGCCTAAGCAATCAGCCCCAGCATTTT. Its protein is CASRQGLSNQPQHF. This chain joins TRBV27 and TRBJ1-5; possible D gene TRBD1, 6 bases. The CDR3 runs to 14 residues. Trimming took 6 bases from V and 1 from J, leaving 10 bases between them. Germline CDR1 reads MNHEY; CDR2 reads SMNVEV (reference sequence).

This clone was detected once. The chain is built from TRBV7-9 and TRBJ1-1, with D possibly being TRBD1 (6 bases). CDR3 length equals 13 residues. Trimming shortened V by 3 bases and J by 7 bases, and 12 bases separated the two germline ends. Per the germline V gene, CDR1 is SEHNR and CDR2 is FQNEAQ (reference sequence). The CDR3 DNA reads as TGTGCCAGCAGCTTTCGGCAGGGGCTTGAAGCTTTCTTT. This encodes CASSFRQGLEAFF.

The chain links TRBV24-1 to TRBJ1-3, with TRBD1 as a possible D gene (6 bases). V lost 11 bases and J 7 bases, leaving 11 bases between the germline ends. Per the germline V gene, CDR1 is KGHDR and CDR2 is SFDVKD. This CDR3 has 11 residues. This CDR3 reads CARGHRNTIYF. DNA of the CDR3: TGTGCCAGGGGACACAGGAACACCATATATTTT.

The chain carries TRBV27 and TRBJ1-2, with D possibly matching TRBD1 (5 bases). Germline CDR1 is MNHEY and CDR2 is SMNVEV (reference sequence). Trimming stripped 5 bases from V and 4 bases from J, with 11 bases between. The CDR3 spans 13 residues. In DNA form, the CDR3 reads TGTGCCAGCAGTACGACAGCCCTCTATGGCTACACCTTC. Its translation: CASSTTALYGYTF.

The chain is built from TRBV24-1 and TRBJ2-2, with unresolved D. The CDR3 spans 14 residues. From germline, CDR1 is KGHDR and CDR2 SFDVKD. The ends were cut back, 3 bases at V and 2 bases at J, with 6 bases in the middle. The CDR3 DNA is TGTGCCACCAGTGATCACTTCAACACCGGGGAGCTGTTTTTT. Translation gives CATSDHFNTGELFF.

The CDR3 protein is CASSLPGVTYQPQHF. The CDR3 DNA follows: TGTGCCAGCAGCTTGCCGGGAGTAACTTATCAGCCCCAGCATTTT. The rearrangement uses TRBV11-2 and TRBJ1-5; D is unresolved. The CDR3 contains 15 residues. Trimming removed 3 bases at V and 5 bases at J, with 14 bases between. Germline loops: CDR1 SGHAT, CDR2 FQNNGV. The whole variable domain, remainder taken from reference TRBV11-2 and TRBJ1-5, is EAGVAQSPRYKIIEKRQSVAFWCNPISGHATLYWYQQILGQGPKLLIQFQNNGVVDDSQLPKDRFSAERLKGVDSTLKIQPAKLEDSAVYLCASSLPGVTYQPQHFGDGTRLSIL.

V gene TRBV11-3 combines with J gene TRBJ1-1; D is unresolved. Trimming cost V 5 bases and J 4 bases, with 14 bases left between them. This CDR3 is built from 14 residues. Per the germline V gene, CDR1 is SGHNT and CDR2 is YENEEA. The CDR3 nucleotides read TGTGCCAGCAGCCCAAGCCCAGCGGCCACTGAAGCTTTCTTT. This gives the protein CASSPSPAATEAFF. Looking up the rest from reference TRBV11-3 and TRBJ1-1 gives the full variable domain: EAGVVQSPRYKIIEKKQPVAFWCNPISGHNTLYWYLQNLGQGPELLIRYENEEAVDDSQLPKDRFSAERLKGVDSTLKIQPAELGDSAVYLCASSPSPAATEAFFGQGTRLTVV.

The genes are TRBV29-1 and TRBJ1-1; D is unclear. The CDR3 extends over 13 amino acids. V gave up 2 bases and J gave up 7 bases, with 14 bases separating them. Germline lookup yields CDR1 SQVTM and CDR2 ANQGSEA. CDR3 in amino acids: CSVETVALHEAFF. The CDR3 DNA reads TGCAGCGTTGAAACAGTTGCACTTCATGAAGCTTTCTTT.

This clone was seen only a few times. V is TRBV2 and J is TRBJ1-5; no clear D. V was clipped by 7 bases and J by 7 bases, with 11 bases between them. The germline V gene encodes CDR1 SNHLY and CDR2 FYNNEI. This CDR3 has 12 residues. The CDR3 reads CASNEGSQPQHF. CDR3 nucleotide sequence: TGTGCCAGCAACGAGGGTTCGCAGCCCCAGCATTTT.

This chain connects TRBV6-5 to TRBJ2-7; 7 positions agree with TRBD2. Germline CDR1 is MNHEY and CDR2 is SVGAGI. CDR3 length equals 14 residues. Losses at the gene ends were 4 bases for V and 2 bases for J; bases not matched to a gene: 5. Here the CDR3 DNA reads TGTGCCAGCAGTTCCGTGACTAGCACCTACGAGCAGTACTTC. Translation: CASSSVTSTYEQYF.

The rearrangement links TRBV7-2 to TRBJ2-7; 9 positions agree with TRBD1. This CDR3 contains 14 residues. Germline V lookup: CDR1 SGHTA, CDR2 FQGNSA. The V segment lost 5 bases and the J segment 2 bases; nucleotides outside the gene matches: 4. Here the CDR3 DNA reads TGTGCCAGCAGCCCAGGACAGGGGCCCTACGAGCAGTACTTC. It specifies CASSPGQGPYEQYF.

The chain combines TRBV9 with TRBJ1-1; perhaps TRBD1 as D (5 bases). Trimming cost V 0 bases and J 1 base, with 16 bases left between them. Germline CDR1 SGDLS, CDR2 YYNGEE. The CDR3 sequence is 17 residues long. CDR3 amino acids: CASSVGRAPFENTEAFF. The CDR3 DNA sequence: TGTGCCAGCAGCGTAGGCAGGGCCCCTTTCGAGAACACTGAAGCTTTCTTT.

The chain recombines TRBV29-1 with TRBJ1-2; a possible D gene is TRBD1 (6 bases). CDR1 is SQVTM and CDR2 is ANQGSEA in the germline V gene. There are 13 residues in the CDR3. V was clipped by 6 bases and J by 8 bases, with 19 bases between them. CDR3 bases: TGCAGCGTATGGGAACAGGGCAGAGGCGGCTACACCTTC. As protein: CSVWEQGRGGYTF.

The rearrangement uses TRBV30 and TRBJ1-2, with 9 bases aligning to TRBD1. Germline V gene data show CDR1 as GTSNPN and CDR2 as SVGIG (reference sequence). J gave up 5 bases and V 5 bases, and 12 bases lay outside the gene matches. There are 15 residues in the CDR3. For the CDR3, the DNA is TGTGCCTGGTTAATAGAACAGGGGGCGGGGTATGGCTACACCTTC. Its translation: CAWLIEQGAGYGYTF. The full variable domain, in which reference TRBV30 and TRBJ1-2 provide the parts outside the CDR3, is SQTIHQWPATLVQPVGSPLSLECTVEGTSNPNLYWYRQAAGRGLQLLFYSVGIGQISSEVPQNLSASRPQDRQFILSSKKLLLSDSGFYLCAWLIEQGAGYGYTFGSGTRLTVV.

The rearrangement joins TRBV4-1 to TRBJ1-1; TRBD1 matches 8 bases. With V trimmed by 2 bases and J by 2 bases, 7 bases remained unmatched. The CDR3 contains 16 residues. Germline lookup yields CDR1 MGHRA and CDR2 YSYEKL. The CDR3 region is CASSQPSGQGNTEAFF. CDR3 DNA: TGCGCCAGCAGCCAACCGTCTGGACAGGGCAACACTGAAGCTTTCTTT.